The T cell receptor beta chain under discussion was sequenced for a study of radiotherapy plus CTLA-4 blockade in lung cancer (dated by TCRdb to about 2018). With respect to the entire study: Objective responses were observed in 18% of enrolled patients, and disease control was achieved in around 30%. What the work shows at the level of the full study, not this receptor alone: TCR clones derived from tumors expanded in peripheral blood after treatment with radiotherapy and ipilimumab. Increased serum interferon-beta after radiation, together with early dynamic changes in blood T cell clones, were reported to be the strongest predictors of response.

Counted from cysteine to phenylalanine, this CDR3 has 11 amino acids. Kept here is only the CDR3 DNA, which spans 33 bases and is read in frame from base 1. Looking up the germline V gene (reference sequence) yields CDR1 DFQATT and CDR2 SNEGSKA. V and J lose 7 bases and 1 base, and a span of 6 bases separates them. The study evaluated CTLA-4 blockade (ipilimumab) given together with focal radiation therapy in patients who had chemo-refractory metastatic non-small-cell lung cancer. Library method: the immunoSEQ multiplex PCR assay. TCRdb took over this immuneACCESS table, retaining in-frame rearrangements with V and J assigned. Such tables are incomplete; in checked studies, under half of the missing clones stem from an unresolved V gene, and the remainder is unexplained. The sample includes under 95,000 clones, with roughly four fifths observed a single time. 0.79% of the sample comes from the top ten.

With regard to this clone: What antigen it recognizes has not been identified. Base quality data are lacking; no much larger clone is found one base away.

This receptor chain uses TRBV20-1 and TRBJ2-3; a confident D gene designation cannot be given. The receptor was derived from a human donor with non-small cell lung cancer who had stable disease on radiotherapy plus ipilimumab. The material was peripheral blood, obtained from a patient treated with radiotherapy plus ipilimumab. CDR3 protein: CSGTRTDTQYF. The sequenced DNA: TGCAGTGGAACTCGCACAGATACGCAGTATTTT.